This entry lists 30 T cell receptor beta chains sequenced from one sample in a study of a mutant IDH1 vaccine in newly diagnosed glioma. The repertoire was sequenced with immunoSEQ multiplex PCR; TCRdb's copy has only in-frame clones and lacks some. This sample carries some 87,000 clones, about four fifths of them seen once, and the ten largest clones take around 7.5%. As to time point: baseline, week 1 (first vaccination visit). The treatment was: pre-vaccination baseline after standard-of-care therapy. The specimen comprised PBMCs, sampled from a glioma patient treated with radiotherapy, temozolomide or both. Receptor source: a middle-aged man with glioma.

The chain links TRBV27 to TRBJ1-2; TRBD1 agrees at 7 bases. The V gene end was trimmed by 0 bases and the J gene end by 5 bases; junction bases not matched to a gene: 3. Germline V gives CDR1 MNHEY, CDR2 SMNVEV (reference sequence). This CDR3 is 14 amino acids long. The CDR3: CASSLSRGAYGYTF. CDR3 nucleotides: TGTGCCAGCAGTTTATCCAGGGGGGCTTATGGCTACACCTTC.

V is TRBV5-1 and J is TRBJ1-2; a weak D match, TRBD1 (6 bases). Germline V gene data show CDR1 as SGHRS and CDR2 as YFSETQ. This CDR3 comprises 14 residues. Trimming took 5 bases from V and 1 from J, leaving 12 bases between them. CDR3 loop: CASRPTGFNYGYTF. In DNA form, the CDR3 reads TGCGCCAGCAGACCGACAGGTTTTAACTATGGCTACACCTTC.

The rearrangement uses TRBV27 and TRBJ1-2; 9 nucleotides agree with TRBD1. Unmatched junction bases numbered 5, after V lost 0 bases and J lost 6 bases. This CDR3 is built from 15 residues. Per germline, CDR1 MNHEY and CDR2 SMNVEV (reference sequence). CDR3 bases: TGTGCCAGCAGTTTATCGGGGACAGGGAACGATGGCTACACCTTC. Amino acids: CASSLSGTGNDGYTF.

The chain combines TRBV11-1 with TRBJ2-3; D ambiguous. The V end was cut by 4 bases, the J end by 7 bases, with 9 bases between. Germline V gives CDR1 SGHAT, CDR2 FQDESV (reference sequence). The CDR3 extends over 12 amino acids. The CDR3 region is CASSSSLNTQYF. The CDR3 coding sequence is TGTGCCAGCAGCTCCTCATTAAATACGCAGTATTTT.

The chain has TRBV27 and TRBJ2-5; D is perhaps TRBD2 (5 bases). The CDR3 loop spans 17 amino acids. Germline loops: CDR1 MNHEY, CDR2 SMNVEV (reference sequence). V was cut by 6 bases and J by 2 bases, with 22 bases left in between. The CDR3 here is CASSDLGLQATQETQYF. CDR3 in DNA: TGTGCCAGCAGCGATCTCGGACTCCAGGCCACACAAGAGACCCAGTACTTC.

V gene TRBV25-1 combines with J gene TRBJ1-6, with TRBD1 matching over 11 bases. The V and J ends lost 4 bases and 7 bases, in that order; junction bases with no gene match: 3. Germline CDR1 is MGHDK and CDR2 is SYGVNS. This CDR3 region has 15 residues. In DNA, the CDR3 is TGTGCCAGCAGTGGATGGGACAGGGGGAATTCACCCCTCCACTTT. The encoded protein is CASSGWDRGNSPLHF.

The genes are TRBV19 and TRBJ2-7; TRBD2 matches 7 bases. Germline assignment: CDR1 LNHDA and CDR2 SQIVND (reference sequence). J gave up 2 bases and V 2 bases, and 9 bases lay outside the gene matches. The CDR3 sequence is 16 residues long. The DNA of the CDR3 is TGTGCCAGTAGTATACACCGGGGAGGGACGACCTACGAGCAGTACTTC. It yields the protein CASSIHRGGTTYEQYF.

This sequence joins TRBV11-2 and TRBJ1-4; D ambiguous. V was shortened by 0 bases and J by 3 bases, with 17 bases between the two germline ends. The CDR3 extends over 18 amino acids. Germline V gene sequence: CDR1 SGHAT, CDR2 FQNNGV. In DNA form, the CDR3 reads TGTGCCAGCAGCTTAGATGGTGGCCCAACCCGGGCTAATGAAAAACTGTTTTTT. Translating gives CASSLDGGPTRANEKLFF.

V gene TRBV27 combines with J gene TRBJ2-6, with 7 positions matching TRBD1. The germline V gene has CDR1 MNHEY and CDR2 SMNVEV (reference sequence). The CDR3 runs 15 residues. After removal of 3 bases from V and 2 bases from J, the junction contained 1 base not matched to a gene. CDR3 sequence reads: CASSLGQTGANVLTF. CDR3 nucleotide sequence: TGTGCCAGCAGTTTGGGACAGACTGGGGCCAACGTCCTGACTTTC.

The chain uses TRBV30 and TRBJ2-7; D is perhaps TRBD1 (6 bases). In germline, CDR1 is GTSNPN, CDR2 SVGIG (reference sequence). The CDR3 has 13 residues. Trimming took off 2 bases at V and 3 bases at J, with 11 bases between the two ends. The CDR3 loop is CAWSRGGIYEQYF. CDR3 in DNA: TGTGCCTGGAGTCGAGGGGGTATCTACGAGCAGTACTTC.

The V call is TRBV7-8, the J call TRBJ2-3; 9 positions agree with TRBD1. The germline V gene has CDR1 SGHVS and CDR2 FQNEAQ. V lost 5 bases, J lost 3 bases, and 6 bases stayed unmatched. The CDR3 has 15 residues. The CDR3 DNA reads as TGTGCCAGCAGCGGACCACAGGGGGCTACAGATACGCAGTATTTT. The encoded protein is CASSGPQGATDTQYF.

This clone was seen a few times. V is TRBV30 and J is TRBJ1-1; D may be TRBD1 (5 bases). There are 13 residues in the CDR3. V lost 0 bases, J lost 6 bases, and 11 bases lay in between. Germline lookup yields CDR1 GTSNPN and CDR2 SVGIG (reference sequence). The CDR3 DNA reads as TGTGCCTGGAGTGTTGACAGCTCCGCTGAAGCTTTCTTT. This encodes CAWSVDSSAEAFF. The full variable domain, with the rest looked up from reference TRBV30 and TRBJ1-1, is SQTIHQWPATLVQPVGSPLSLECTVEGTSNPNLYWYRQAAGRGLQLLFYSVGIGQISSEVPQNLSASRPQDRQFILSSKKLLLSDSGFYLCAWSVDSSAEAFFGQGTRLTVV.

This clone appeared many times. The chain links TRBV4-3 to TRBJ1-6; 7 bases match TRBD1. V was clipped by 4 bases and J by 2 bases; unmatched bases: 8. Looked up from germline, CDR1 is LGHNA and CDR2 is YSLEER. The CDR3 is 17 residues long. In DNA, the CDR3 is TGCGCCAGCAGCCTTAAGGGGGCAGGTCCCTATAATTCACCCCTCCACTTT. Its protein is CASSLKGAGPYNSPLHF.

The chain employs TRBV7-2 and TRBJ2-3; 7 bases fit TRBD2. V lost 5 bases and J lost 6; bases outside the gene matches: 20. From germline, CDR1 is SGHTA and CDR2 FQGNSA. The CDR3 is 18 residues long. CDR3 coding DNA: TGTGCCAGCAGCCTGAGGACTAGTAGTTTTGAGGTATCGGATACGCAGTATTTT. This encodes CASSLRTSSFEVSDTQYF.

The V and J genes are TRBV6-1 and TRBJ1-5, with D perhaps TRBD1 (6 bases). Germline assignment: CDR1 MNHNS and CDR2 SASEGT. This CDR3 contains 15 residues. Trimming took off 4 bases at V and 6 bases at J, with 16 bases between the two ends. CDR3 sequence: CASSVGTKPGQPQHF. CDR3 nucleotides: TGTGCCAGCAGTGTCGGGACAAAGCCGGGTCAGCCCCAGCATTTT.

The gene calls are TRBV25-1 and TRBJ2-7; 8 bases line up with TRBD1. J lost 4 bases, V lost 6 bases, and 5 bases had no gene match. Looked up from germline, CDR1 is MGHDK and CDR2 is SYGVNS. This CDR3 is built from 13 residues. CDR3 in DNA: TGTGCCAGCAGAGGACAGGGCGAATACGAGCAGTACTTC. Its translation is CASRGQGEYEQYF.

This clone was observed a single time. This rearrangement joins TRBV18 to TRBJ2-7; no definite D call. V gave up 0 bases and J gave up 0 bases, with 6 bases separating them. Per germline, CDR1 KGHSH and CDR2 LQKENI. The CDR3 covers 14 residues. DNA of the CDR3: TGTGCCAGCTCACCACCGGTCAGCTCCTACGAGCAGTACTTC. This encodes CASSPPVSSYEQYF.

The chain employs TRBV5-6 and TRBJ2-5, with 9 bases fitting TRBD1. The V gene's germline CDR1 is SGHDT and CDR2 YYEEEE. J lost 6 bases, V lost 0 bases, and 9 bases had no gene match. The CDR3 runs to 16 residues. The CDR3 spells CASSLVHRTGEKTQYF. The CDR3 region has the DNA TGTGCCAGCAGCTTGGTTCATAGGACAGGGGAGAAGACCCAGTACTTC.

This rearrangement joins TRBV6-6 to TRBJ2-7; the D gene is possibly TRBD1 (6 bases). V gave up 4 bases and J gave up 3 bases, with 10 bases separating them. The CDR3 runs to 13 residues. Germline V gene lookup returns CDR1 MNHNY and CDR2 SVGAGI (reference sequence). CDR3 in amino acids: CASSLSGVYEQYF. The CDR3, as DNA: TGTGCCAGCAGTTTATCAGGGGTCTACGAGCAGTACTTC.

The genes are TRBV12-5 and TRBJ2-3; 8 nucleotides agree with TRBD2. The CDR3 covers 14 residues. J was trimmed by 0 bases and V by 4 bases; bases with no gene match: 0. Germline CDR1 and CDR2: LGHNT and FRNRAP. The DNA for the CDR3 is TGTGCTAGTGGTTCGGGGGGGAGCACAGATACGCAGTATTTT. Protein product: CASGSGGSTDTQYF.

V usage is TRBV27 and J usage is TRBJ1-2, with 9 bases matching TRBD1. Germline-derived CDR1 and CDR2 are MNHEY and SMNVEV (reference sequence). CDR3 size: 16 residues. J gave up 4 bases and V 1 base, and 7 bases lay outside the gene matches. As DNA, the CDR3 is TGTGCCAGCAGTTTATGGGGGACAGGGAATAGCTATGGCTACACCTTC. It encodes CASSLWGTGNSYGYTF.

The rearrangement uses TRBV7-2 and TRBJ2-7; a possible D gene is TRBD2 (5 bases). The CDR3 is 15 amino acids. The germline V gene encodes CDR1 SGHTA and CDR2 FQGNSA. Trimming stripped 5 bases from V and 5 bases from J, with 19 bases between. CDR3 protein: CASSPGVSLVNEQYF. CDR3 sequence (DNA): TGTGCCAGCAGCCCCGGGGTTAGCCTGGTCAACGAGCAGTACTTC.

The chain couples TRBV9 to TRBJ2-1; 11 bases match TRBD1. This CDR3 has 18 amino acids. The ends lost 3 bases at V and 5 bases at J; junction bases unmatched: 13. In germline, CDR1 is SGDLS, CDR2 YYNGEE. DNA for the CDR3: TGTGCCAGCAGCGACCGGGACAGGGGGTTCGTTACGGACAATGAGCAGTTCTTC. Amino acid sequence: CASSDRDRGFVTDNEQFF.

The V and J genes are TRBV5-3 and TRBJ1-1, with TRBD1 identical over 11 bases. TRBV5-3 has ORF status, its function being uncertain. The CDR3 is 16 residues long. J lost 3 bases, V lost 9 bases, and 13 bases had no gene match. CDR3 amino acids: CATYPSGQGADTEAFF. For the CDR3, the DNA is TGTGCCACCTACCCATCAGGACAGGGGGCGGACACTGAAGCTTTCTTT.

This chain uses TRBV2 with TRBJ2-3; no clear D. CDR1 SNHLY and CDR2 FYNNEI come from the germline V gene. The V gene lost 6 bases and the J gene lost 3 bases, with 13 bases spanning the gap. The CDR3 is 14 residues long. CDR3 coding DNA: TGTGCCAGCAGGATAGACAAGAGGACAGATACGCAGTATTTT. This encodes CASRIDKRTDTQYF.

The gene calls are TRBV19 and TRBJ2-1; tentatively, D is TRBD2 (6 bases). With 9 bases removed from V and 1 base from J, the gap between germline ends came to 13 bases. CDR3 size: 14 residues. Germline V gene lookup returns CDR1 LNHDA and CDR2 SQIVND (reference sequence). The CDR3 reads CASRRGPSYNEQFF. In DNA, the CDR3 is TGTGCCAGCCGGAGGGGACCTTCCTACAATGAGCAGTTCTTC.

This clone was observed a handful of times. The rearrangement links TRBV5-1 to TRBJ1-6; D not certain. The CDR3 is 14 amino acids. The germline gives CDR1 SGHRS, CDR2 YFSETQ. Trimming took 0 bases from V and 9 from J, leaving 10 bases between them. The DNA of the CDR3 is TGCGCCAGCAGCTTGGACATGGTGGCTTCACCCCTCCACTTT. It specifies CASSLDMVASPLHF. Drawing the rest from reference TRBV5-1 and TRBJ1-6, the complete variable domain is KAGVTQTPRYLIKTRGQQVTLSCSPISGHRSVSWYQQTPGQGLQFLFEYFSETQRNKGNFPGRFSGRQFSNSRSEMNVSTLELGDSALYLCASSLDMVASPLHFGNGTRLTVT.

This clone has more than one count but fewer than ten. This rearrangement joins TRBV7-9 to TRBJ2-7, with D unclear. Germline V gene data show CDR1 as SEHNR and CDR2 as FQNEAQ (reference sequence). Trimming stripped 4 bases from V and 0 bases from J, with 10 bases between. The CDR3 contains 14 residues. The CDR3 region is CASSSALSSYEQYF. The CDR3 bases are TGTGCCAGCAGCTCCGCTTTGAGCTCCTACGAGCAGTACTTC.

This sequence joins TRBV5-1 and TRBJ1-2; D gene uncertain. The germline V and J ends were trimmed by 0 bases and 1 base, with 7 bases remaining between them. Germline lookup yields CDR1 SGHRS and CDR2 YFSETQ. The CDR3 extends over 14 amino acids. The CDR3 region has the DNA TGCGCCAGCAGCTTGGGGCAGGATAACTATGGCTACACCTTC. The encoded protein is CASSLGQDNYGYTF. The full variable domain, rest sourced from reference TRBV5-1 and TRBJ1-2, is KAGVTQTPRYLIKTRGQQVTLSCSPISGHRSVSWYQQTPGQGLQFLFEYFSETQRNKGNFPGRFSGRQFSNSRSEMNVSTLELGDSALYLCASSLGQDNYGYTFGSGTRLTVV.

The V and J genes are TRBV5-1 and TRBJ2-1, with D possibly TRBD1 on 6 matching bases. CDR3 length equals 15 residues. Between the trimmed V and J ends, which lost 0 bases and 6 bases, there was a span of 13 bases. CDR1 is SGHRS and CDR2 is YFSETQ in the germline V gene. This CDR3 is CASSLGWQGINEQFF. In DNA, the CDR3 is TGCGCCAGCAGCTTGGGGTGGCAGGGGATCAATGAGCAGTTCTTC.